These 21 T cell receptor beta chains share one sample of origin, sequenced in a study of cytomegalovirus exposure and HLA in healthy donors. PCR employed 60 Vbeta and 13 Jbeta primers. Generated by immunoSEQ multiplex PCR, the TCRdb table keeps only in-frame clones and is missing some. The table has 170,000 or so clones, roughly four fifths seen once. Specimen: PBMCs. The receptor set was obtained from a man in his fifties in good health and CMV-seronegative.

This chain uses TRBV6-6 with TRBJ2-7; 7 bases line up with TRBD2. Per germline, CDR1 MNHNY and CDR2 SVGAGI (reference sequence). This CDR3 comprises 15 residues. After removal of 6 bases from V and 5 bases from J, the junction contained 13 bases not matched to a gene. For the CDR3, the DNA is TGTGCCAGCAGGGTGGGGGGGTTATTTAAGAACGAGCAGTACTTC. It translates to CASRVGGLFKNEQYF.

This chain connects TRBV6-1 to TRBJ2-1; TRBD2 matches at 10 bases. J lost 5 bases, V lost 1 base, and 8 bases had no gene match. This CDR3 spans 17 amino acids. In germline, CDR1 is MNHNS, CDR2 SASEGT. The CDR3 reads CASSEGRSGRANNEQFF. CDR3 DNA sequence: TGTGCCAGCAGTGAAGGGCGGAGCGGGAGGGCCAACAATGAGCAGTTCTTC.

The chain recombines TRBV11-1 with TRBJ1-2; 8 nucleotides align to TRBD1. Trimming cost V 5 bases and J 0 bases; bases outside gene matches: 5. CDR1 SGHAT and CDR2 FQDESV come from the germline V gene (reference sequence). The CDR3 loop spans 15 amino acids. This CDR3 is CASSLQGGANYGYTF. Here the CDR3 DNA reads TGTGCCAGCAGCCTACAGGGGGGAGCTAACTATGGCTACACCTTC.

The rearrangement links TRBV2 to TRBJ2-5, with D uncertain. The CDR3 has 13 amino acids. Germline CDR1 is SNHLY and CDR2 is FYNNEI. V gave up 5 bases and J gave up 1 base, with 8 bases separating them. CDR3 DNA sequence: TGTGCCAGCAGTTTTGGGCCCCAAGAGACCCAGTACTTC. As protein: CASSFGPQETQYF.

The rearrangement joins TRBV6-1 to TRBJ2-6, with D perhaps TRBD1 (6 bases). Germline V gene lookup returns CDR1 MNHNS and CDR2 SASEGT. V was trimmed by 2 bases and J by 2 bases, leaving 16 bases between them. The CDR3 spans 18 residues. The CDR3 coding sequence is TGTGCCAGCAGTGAATGGGTCAGGGGAAGCCCTGGGGCCAACGTCCTGACTTTC. It is translated as CASSEWVRGSPGANVLTF.

The chain couples TRBV2 to TRBJ2-7; D uncertain. V lost 6 bases and J lost 0, with 18 bases in between. Germline-derived CDR1 and CDR2 are SNHLY and FYNNEI. There are 16 residues in the CDR3. The CDR3 nucleotides read TGTGCCAGCAGGGATCGGTCCGGCGGAAGCTCCTACGAGCAGTACTTC. Translating it yields CASRDRSGGSSYEQYF.

The chain carries TRBV12-5 and TRBJ2-3; 7 positions agree with TRBD2. The CDR3 consists of 14 residues. V lost 6 bases and J lost 2; bases outside the gene matches: 5. Germline lookup yields CDR1 LGHNT and CDR2 FRNRAP. DNA for the CDR3: TGTGCTAGTGGCAGGACTAGGGCCACAGATACGCAGTATTTT. This gives the protein CASGRTRATDTQYF.

This clone appeared a single time. The J gene is TRBJ2-2, the V gene TRBV10-3, with D possibly matching TRBD2 (5 bases). The length of the CDR3 is 13 residues. CDR1 and CDR2 from the germline V gene are ENHRY and SYGVKD. The CDR3 loop reads CAARGGSTGELFF. DNA for the CDR3: TGTGCGGCCCGGGGTGGGTCCACCGGGGAGCTGTTTTTT.

The CDR3 nucleotides are TGTGCCAGCAGTTTGTTGGCATATATAGCTTTCTTT. As protein: CASSLLAYIAFF. The chain has TRBV28 and TRBJ1-1; D is ambiguous. CDR1 and CDR2 from the germline V gene are MDHEN and SYDVKM. Trimming left V 3 bases short and J 10 bases short, with 12 bases between. This CDR3 comprises 12 residues.

Here the CDR3 DNA reads TGTGCCAGCAGTGAACCCGGGACAGCCGGCTGGGAGCAGTTCTTC. This encodes CASSEPGTAGWEQFF. The chain recombines TRBV25-1 with TRBJ2-1; 7 nucleotides agree with TRBD1. This CDR3 has 15 residues. Germline V gene sequence: CDR1 MGHDK, CDR2 SYGVNS. J lost 10 bases, V lost 2 bases, and 11 bases had no gene match.

The rearrangement uses TRBV4-3 and TRBJ2-7; tentative D call: TRBD1 (7 bases). CDR1 is LGHNA, CDR2 YSLEER, per germline. V was cut by 0 bases and J by 3 bases, with 15 bases left in between. The CDR3 runs 16 residues. In nucleotides, the CDR3 is TGCGCCAGCAGCCAAGATCGGGGGACAGCTGTCTACGAGCAGTACTTC. Its protein is CASSQDRGTAVYEQYF.

V is TRBV19 and J is TRBJ2-3, with 7 bases fitting TRBD1. The junction had 12 bases not matched to a gene; V was cut back by 4 bases and J by 5 bases. The germline gives CDR1 LNHDA, CDR2 SQIVND (reference sequence). The CDR3 runs to 16 residues. Written as DNA, the CDR3 is TGTGCCAGTAGTAAGACAGGGTCGGAGGTTAAAGATACGCAGTATTTT. Protein: CASSKTGSEVKDTQYF.

The J gene is TRBJ2-5, the V gene TRBV7-6; D remains ambiguous. The CDR3 contains 11 residues. CDR1 and CDR2 from the germline V gene are SGHVS and FNYEAQ. V shed 7 bases and J shed 4 bases, with 7 bases lying between them. The CDR3 nucleotides are TGTGCCAGCAAGTTCGGAGAGACCCAGTACTTC. The encoded protein is CASKFGETQYF.

In nucleotides, the CDR3 is TGTGCCAGTAGTACCCGGACACCAGCCCATGATGGCTACACCTTC. It encodes CASSTRTPAHDGYTF. V usage is TRBV19 and J usage is TRBJ1-2, with a weak D call TRBD1 (5 bases). V was cut by 4 bases and J by 6 bases, with 18 bases left in between. Germline V gene data show CDR1 as LNHDA and CDR2 as SQIVND (reference sequence). The CDR3 consists of 15 residues. The full variable domain, with the rest looked up from reference TRBV19 and TRBJ1-2, is DGGITQSPKYLFRKEGQNVTLSCEQNLNHDAMYWYRQDPGQGLRLIYYSQIVNDFQKGDIAEGYSVSREKKESFPLTVTSAQKNPTAFYLCASSTRTPAHDGYTFGSGTRLTVV.

V usage is TRBV7-6 and J usage is TRBJ2-5; 7 nucleotides agree with TRBD2. CDR1 and CDR2 (germline): SGHVS, FNYEAQ. The junction had 8 bases not matched to a gene; V was cut back by 6 bases and J by 1 base. The CDR3 covers 15 residues. Here the CDR3 DNA reads TGTGCCAGCAGTTTTGCTAGCGGATTCCAAGAGACCCAGTACTTC. This gives the protein CASSFASGFQETQYF. Full variable domain (missing parts from reference TRBV7-6 and TRBJ2-5): GAGVSQSPRYKVTKRGQDVALRCDPISGHVSLYWYRQALGQGPEFLTYFNYEAQQDKSGLPNDRFSAERPEGSISTLTIQRTEQRDSAMYRCASSFASGFQETQYFGPGTRLLVL.

This chain connects TRBV6-1 to TRBJ2-4, with 10 bases aligning to TRBD1. The CDR3 runs 15 residues. The V gene's germline CDR1 is MNHNS and CDR2 SASEGT. The ends lost 4 bases at V and 6 bases at J; junction bases unmatched: 6. CDR3 protein: CASSGGQGGINIQYF. Written as DNA, the CDR3 is TGTGCCAGCAGTGGAGGACAGGGGGGGATAAACATTCAGTACTTC.

The rearrangement links TRBV7-2 to TRBJ1-2, with D possibly TRBD1 on 6 matching bases. The germline V gene has CDR1 SGHTA and CDR2 FQGNSA. V dropped 6 bases and J dropped 8 bases, with 16 bases sitting between them. The CDR3 is made up of 13 amino acids. CDR3 sequence (DNA): TGTGCCAGCAGATACACAGGGAAGCGCGGCTACACCTTC. This sequence encodes CASRYTGKRGYTF.

The chain recombines TRBV19 with TRBJ2-1; 10 nucleotides line up with TRBD2. V dropped 4 bases and J dropped 4; count of bases not matched to a gene: 4. Per germline, CDR1 LNHDA and CDR2 SQIVND (reference sequence). The CDR3 spans 15 residues. This CDR3 is CASSKLAGPYNEQFF. CDR3 DNA: TGTGCCAGTAGTAAACTAGCGGGGCCTTACAATGAGCAGTTCTTC.

This chain links TRBV7-8 with TRBJ2-7, with TRBD2 matching over 10 bases. The trim removed 2 bases at V and 3 bases at J, leaving 7 bases unmatched. Germline-derived CDR1 and CDR2 are SGHVS and FQNEAQ. The CDR3 sequence is 16 residues long. The DNA for the CDR3 is TGTGCCAGCAGCTTATCCGAAGGACTAGCGGTCTACGAGCAGTACTTC. This gives the protein CASSLSEGLAVYEQYF.

The chain is built from TRBV9 and TRBJ2-5, with D perhaps matching TRBD2 (5 bases). CDR3 length: 14 amino acids. CDR1 and CDR2 from the germline V gene are SGDLS and YYNGEE. Trimming cost V 2 bases and J 2 bases, with 10 bases left between them. The CDR3 reads CASSVAGRQETQYF. The CDR3 region has the DNA TGTGCCAGCAGCGTTGCGGGCCGTCAAGAGACCCAGTACTTC. Looking up the rest from reference TRBV9 and TRBJ2-5 gives the full variable domain: DSGVTQTPKHLITATGQRVTLRCSPRSGDLSVYWYQQSLDQGLQFLIQYYNGEERAKGNILERFSAQQFPDLHSELNLSSLELGDSALYFCASSVAGRQETQYFGPGTRLLVL.

The chain combines TRBV2 with TRBJ2-2; the D gene is possibly TRBD1 (5 bases). V shed 6 bases and J shed 3 bases, with 11 bases lying between them. CDR3 length: 14 amino acids. The germline CDR1 and CDR2 sequences are SNHLY and FYNNEI. CDR3 region: CASRGQAYTGELFF. Written as DNA, the CDR3 is TGTGCCAGCAGGGGGCAGGCTTACACCGGGGAGCTGTTTTTT.